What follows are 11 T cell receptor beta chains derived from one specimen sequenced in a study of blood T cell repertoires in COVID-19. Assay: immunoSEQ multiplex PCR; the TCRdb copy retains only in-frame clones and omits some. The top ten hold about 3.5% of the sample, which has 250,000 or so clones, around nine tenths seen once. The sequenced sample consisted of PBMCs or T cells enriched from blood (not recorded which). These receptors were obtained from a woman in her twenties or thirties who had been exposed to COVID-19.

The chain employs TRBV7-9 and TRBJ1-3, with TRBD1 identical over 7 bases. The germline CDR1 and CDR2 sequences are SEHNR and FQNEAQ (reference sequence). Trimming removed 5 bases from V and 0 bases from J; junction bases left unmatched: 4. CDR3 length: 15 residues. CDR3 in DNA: TGTGCCAGCAGCCGGGGACAGTCCTCTGGAAACACCATATATTTT. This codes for CASSRGQSSGNTIYF. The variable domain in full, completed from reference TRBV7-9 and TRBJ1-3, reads DTGVSQNPRHKITKRGQNVTFRCDPISEHNRLYWYRQTLGQGPEFLTYFQNEAQLEKSRLLSDRFSAERPKGSFSTLEIQRTEQGDSAMYLCASSRGQSSGNTIYFGEGSWLTVV.

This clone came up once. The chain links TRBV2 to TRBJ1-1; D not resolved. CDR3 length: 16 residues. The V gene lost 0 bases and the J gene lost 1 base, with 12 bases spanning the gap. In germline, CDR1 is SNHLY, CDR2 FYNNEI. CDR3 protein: CASSEAISTGNTEAFF. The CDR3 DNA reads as TGTGCCAGCAGTGAAGCAATCAGCACGGGGAACACTGAAGCTTTCTTT.

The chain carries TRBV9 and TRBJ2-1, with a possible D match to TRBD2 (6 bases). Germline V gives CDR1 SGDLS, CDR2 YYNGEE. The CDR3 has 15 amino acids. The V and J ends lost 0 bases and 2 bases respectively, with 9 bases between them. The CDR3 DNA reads TGTGCCAGCAGCGTAGTTGGGGGGACCTACAATGAGCAGTTCTTC. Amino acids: CASSVVGGTYNEQFF.

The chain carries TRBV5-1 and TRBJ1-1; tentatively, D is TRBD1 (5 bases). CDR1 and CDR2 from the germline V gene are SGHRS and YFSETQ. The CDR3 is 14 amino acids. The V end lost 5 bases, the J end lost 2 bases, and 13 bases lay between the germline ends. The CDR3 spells CASRPTGVNTEAFF. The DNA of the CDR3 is TGCGCCAGCAGACCAACAGGTGTCAACACTGAAGCTTTCTTT.

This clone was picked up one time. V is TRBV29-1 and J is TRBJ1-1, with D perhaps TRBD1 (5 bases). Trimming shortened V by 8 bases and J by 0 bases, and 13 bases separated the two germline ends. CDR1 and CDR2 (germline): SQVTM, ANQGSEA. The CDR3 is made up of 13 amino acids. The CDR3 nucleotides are TGCAGCTTCCGACAGTTTATGAACACTGAAGCTTTCTTT. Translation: CSFRQFMNTEAFF. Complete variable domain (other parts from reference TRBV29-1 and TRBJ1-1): SAVISQKPSRDICQRGTSLTIQCQVDSQVTMMFWYRQQPGQSLTLIATANQGSEATYESGFVIDKFPISRPNLTFSTLTVSNMSPEDSSIYLCSFRQFMNTEAFFGQGTRLTVV.

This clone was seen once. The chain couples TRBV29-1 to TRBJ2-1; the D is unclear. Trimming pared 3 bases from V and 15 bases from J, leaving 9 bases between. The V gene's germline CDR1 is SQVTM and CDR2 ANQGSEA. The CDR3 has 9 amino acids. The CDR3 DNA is TGCAGCGTTGAGCTAGTCCCGTTCTTC. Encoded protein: CSVELVPFF.

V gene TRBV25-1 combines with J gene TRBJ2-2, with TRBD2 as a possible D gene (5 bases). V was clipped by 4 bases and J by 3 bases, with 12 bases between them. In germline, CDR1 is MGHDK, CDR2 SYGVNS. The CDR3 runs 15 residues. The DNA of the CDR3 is TGTGCCAGCAGTGCGCCTACTAGGGACACCGGGGAGCTGTTTTTT. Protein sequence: CASSAPTRDTGELFF. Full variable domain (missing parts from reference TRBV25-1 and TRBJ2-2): EADIYQTPRYLVIGTGKKITLECSQTMGHDKMYWYQQDPGMELHLIHYSYGVNSTEKGDLSSESTVSRIRTEHFPLTLESARPSHTSQYLCASSAPTRDTGELFFGEGSRLTVL.

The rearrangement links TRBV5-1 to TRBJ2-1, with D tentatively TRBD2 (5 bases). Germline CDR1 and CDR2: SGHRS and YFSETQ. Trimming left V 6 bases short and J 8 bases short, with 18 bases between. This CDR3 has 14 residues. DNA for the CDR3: TGCGCCAGCAACCCCGGGGAAGGATGGGATGAGCAGTTCTTC. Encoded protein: CASNPGEGWDEQFF.

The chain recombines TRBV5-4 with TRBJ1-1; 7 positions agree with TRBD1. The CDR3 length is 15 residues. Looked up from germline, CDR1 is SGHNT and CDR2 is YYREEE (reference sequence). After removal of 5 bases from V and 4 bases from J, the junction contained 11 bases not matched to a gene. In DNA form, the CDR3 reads TGTGCCAGCAGTAAAGAGAACAGGGGCAGCACTGAAGCTTTCTTT. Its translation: CASSKENRGSTEAFF.

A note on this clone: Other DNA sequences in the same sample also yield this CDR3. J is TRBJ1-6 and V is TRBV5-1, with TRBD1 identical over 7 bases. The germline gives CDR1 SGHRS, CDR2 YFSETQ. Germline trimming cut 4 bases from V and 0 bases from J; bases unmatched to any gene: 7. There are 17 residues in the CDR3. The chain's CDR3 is CASSLGQQSSYNSPLHF. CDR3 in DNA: TGCGCCAGCAGCCTGGGACAGCAAAGCTCCTATAATTCACCCCTCCACTTT.

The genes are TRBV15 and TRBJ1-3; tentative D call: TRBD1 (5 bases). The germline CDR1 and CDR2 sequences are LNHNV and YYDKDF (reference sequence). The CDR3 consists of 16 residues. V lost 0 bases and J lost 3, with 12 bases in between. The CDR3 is CATSRDPGGNGNTIYF. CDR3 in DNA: TGTGCCACCAGCAGAGATCCCGGGGGAAATGGAAACACCATATATTTT.